The clone carrying this T cell receptor beta chain was counted only a few times. Its antigen remains unknown. These data come from a study of vaccination and CD4 T cells after COVID-19. Cultured CD4+ T-cell DNA underwent Oncomine TCR Beta short-read sequencing. MiXCR was run by TCRdb on the PCR reads, yielding one entry per CDR3 protein. The sample lists approximately 9,600 distinct CDR3 sequences; around a third were seen once. Germline V gene data show CDR1 as SNHLY and CDR2 as FYNNEI. The length of the CDR3 is 14 residues. V gave up 6 bases and J gave up 6 bases; unmatched junction bases: 8. Treatment denoted: 10-day PBMC culture with coronavirus spike peptide pools or control peptides (ViraFEST assay).

V usage is TRBV2 and J usage is TRBJ1-5; 7 positions agree with TRBD1. This sequence was found in a human donor who had recovered from COVID-19. Material: CD4+ T cells from blood, cultured in vitro, obtained after SARS-CoV-2 vaccination. The CDR3 sequence: CASRDTGAAQPQHF. The CDR3 DNA reads TGTGCCAGCAGGGACACAGGGGCGGCTCAGCCCCAGCATTTT.